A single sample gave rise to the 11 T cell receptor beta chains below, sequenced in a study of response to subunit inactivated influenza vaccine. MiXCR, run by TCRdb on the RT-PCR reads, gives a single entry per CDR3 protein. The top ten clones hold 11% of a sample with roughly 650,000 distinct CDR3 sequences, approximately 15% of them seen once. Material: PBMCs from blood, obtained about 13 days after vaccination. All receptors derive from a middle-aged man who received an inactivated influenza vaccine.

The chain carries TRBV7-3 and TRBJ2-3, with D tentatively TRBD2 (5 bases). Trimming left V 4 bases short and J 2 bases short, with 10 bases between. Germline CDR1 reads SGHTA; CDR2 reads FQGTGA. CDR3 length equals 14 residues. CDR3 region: CASSWSGTTDTQYF. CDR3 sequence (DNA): TGTGCCAGCAGCTGGAGCGGAACCACAGATACGCAGTATTTT.

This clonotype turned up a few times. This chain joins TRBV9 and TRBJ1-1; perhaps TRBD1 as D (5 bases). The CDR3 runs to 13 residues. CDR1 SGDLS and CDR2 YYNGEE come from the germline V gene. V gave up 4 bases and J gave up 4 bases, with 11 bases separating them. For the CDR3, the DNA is TGTGCCAGCAGCTTCGGAGGGGCCACTGAAGCTTTCTTT. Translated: CASSFGGATEAFF. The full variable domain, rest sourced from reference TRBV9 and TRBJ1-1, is DSGVTQTPKHLITATGQRVTLRCSPRSGDLSVYWYQQSLDQGLQFLIQYYNGEERAKGNILERFSAQQFPDLHSELNLSSLELGDSALYFCASSFGGATEAFFGQGTRLTVV.

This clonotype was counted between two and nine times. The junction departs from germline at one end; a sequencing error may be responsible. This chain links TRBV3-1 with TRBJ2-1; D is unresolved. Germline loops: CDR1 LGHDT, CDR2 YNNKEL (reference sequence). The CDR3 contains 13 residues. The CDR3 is CASTQRNNNEQFF. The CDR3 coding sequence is TGTGCCAGCACCCAACGGAACAACAATGAGCAGTTCTTC.

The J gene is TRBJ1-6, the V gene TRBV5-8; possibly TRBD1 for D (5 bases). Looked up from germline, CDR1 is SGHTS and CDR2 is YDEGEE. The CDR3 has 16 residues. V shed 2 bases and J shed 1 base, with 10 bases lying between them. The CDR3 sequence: CASSFGGGSYNSPLHF. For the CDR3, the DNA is TGTGCCAGCAGCTTCGGCGGGGGGTCCTATAATTCACCCCTCCACTTT.

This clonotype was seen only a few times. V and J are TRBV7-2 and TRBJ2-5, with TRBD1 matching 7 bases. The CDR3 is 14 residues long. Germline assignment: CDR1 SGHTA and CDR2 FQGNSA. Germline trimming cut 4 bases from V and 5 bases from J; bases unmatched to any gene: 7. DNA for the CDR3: TGTGCCAGCAGCTACGGGACAGCGAGGGAGACCCAGTACTTC. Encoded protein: CASSYGTARETQYF. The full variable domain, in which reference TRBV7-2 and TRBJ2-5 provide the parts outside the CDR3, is GAGVSQSPSNKVTEKGKDVELRCDPISGHTALYWYRQSLGQGLEFLIYFQGNSAPDKSGLPSDRFSAERTGGSVSTLTIQRTQQEDSAVYLCASSYGTARETQYFGPGTRLLVL.

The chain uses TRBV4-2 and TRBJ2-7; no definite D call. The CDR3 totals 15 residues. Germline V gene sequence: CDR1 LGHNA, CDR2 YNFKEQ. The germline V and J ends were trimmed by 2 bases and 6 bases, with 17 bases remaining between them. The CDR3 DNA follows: TGTGCCAGCAGCCAACTACCCTCCGAGATTGGCGAGCAGTACTTC. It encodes CASSQLPSEIGEQYF.

The DNA for the CDR3 is TGTGCCACCAGCAGAGTTGATAGCGGGACGCAGTATTTT. Translation gives CATSRVDSGTQYF. The gene calls are TRBV15 and TRBJ2-3, with TRBD2 matching over 7 bases. CDR3 length equals 13 residues. V gave up 1 base and J gave up 9 bases; unmatched junction bases: 4. Looked up from germline, CDR1 is LNHNV and CDR2 is YYDKDF (reference sequence).

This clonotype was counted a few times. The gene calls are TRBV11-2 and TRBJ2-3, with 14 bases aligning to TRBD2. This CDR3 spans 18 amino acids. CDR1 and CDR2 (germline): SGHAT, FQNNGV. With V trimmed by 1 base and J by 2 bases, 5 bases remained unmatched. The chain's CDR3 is CASSLGLAGGPVTDTQYF. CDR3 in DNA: TGTGCCAGCAGCTTAGGACTAGCGGGGGGGCCCGTCACAGATACGCAGTATTTT.

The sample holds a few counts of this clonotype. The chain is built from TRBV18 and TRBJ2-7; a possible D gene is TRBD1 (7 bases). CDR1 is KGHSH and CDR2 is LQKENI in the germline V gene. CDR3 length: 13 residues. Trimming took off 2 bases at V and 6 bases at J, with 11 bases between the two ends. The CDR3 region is CASSPGRGVEQYF. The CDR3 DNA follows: TGTGCCAGCTCACCAGGCAGGGGGGTCGAGCAGTACTTC.

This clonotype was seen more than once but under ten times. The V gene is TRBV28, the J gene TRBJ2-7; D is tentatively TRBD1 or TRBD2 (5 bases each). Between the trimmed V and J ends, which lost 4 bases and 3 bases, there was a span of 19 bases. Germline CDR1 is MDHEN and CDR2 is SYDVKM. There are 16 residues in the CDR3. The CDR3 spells CASSSPPGPRGYEQYF. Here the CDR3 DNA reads TGTGCCAGCAGTTCCCCTCCGGGACCTCGGGGCTACGAGCAGTACTTC.

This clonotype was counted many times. CDR3 region: CASSPTGTLWEQFF. The CDR3 coding sequence is TGCGCCAGCAGCCCCACAGGAACACTTTGGGAGCAGTTCTTC. V is TRBV5-1 and J is TRBJ2-1; D possibly corresponds to TRBD1 (5 bases). V lost 4 bases and J lost 10, with 18 bases in between. This CDR3 comprises 14 residues. The V gene's germline CDR1 is SGHRS and CDR2 YFSETQ.